The rows below give T cell receptor beta chains drawn from one sample of a study of T cell responses to AZD1222 COVID-19 vaccine. Sequencing was performed with immunoSEQ multiplex PCR; in TCRdb, only in-frame clones are kept and a portion is missing. In the table there are about 150,000 clones, just over 90% of which are singletons. The sequencing used peripheral blood, collected on day 0 of AZD1222 vaccination. The source of these receptors is an adult in good health. Both conserved end residues are part of each CDR3. The D gene is left open where the match is weak. Clone size is not always given. Where it is, it says once, few, many or a class for expanded clones.

d_call,v_call,j_call,clone_size,cdr3_nt,cdr3_aa
NA,TRBV28,TRBJ1-5,NA,TGTGCCAGCAGTTTAGGGTCCTGGAGAAGTAGCAATCAGCCCCAGCATTTT,CASSLGSWRSSNQPQHF
NA,TRBV5-4,TRBJ1-2,NA,TGTGCCAGCAGAAGACAGGCCGAAGCTAACTATGGCTACACCTTC,CASRRQAEANYGYTF
NA,TRBV5-1,TRBJ1-3,once,TGCGCCAGCAGCGGCGACATGGGGGCTGGAAACACCATATATTTT,CASSGDMGAGNTIYF
TRBD2,TRBV2,TRBJ2-1,few,TGTGCCAGCAGTGAATCGGGGCTAGCGGGCTACAATGAGCAGTTCTTC,CASSESGLAGYNEQFF
TRBD1,TRBV19,TRBJ1-5,NA,TGTGCCAGTAGTGGACAGGGAATGGGGCCCCAGCATTTT,CASSGQGMGPQHF
NA,TRBV27,TRBJ2-1,NA,TGTGCCAGCAGTTGGGGTAGCGTACCAGGCTTCAATGAGCAGTTCTTC,CASSWGSVPGFNEQFF
NA,TRBV4-3,TRBJ2-7,NA,TGCGCCAGCAGCCTGGGGGCAGGGATCGGCGACGAGCAGTACTTC,CASSLGAGIGDEQYF
TRBD1,TRBV6-5,TRBJ2-3,NA,TGTGCCAGCAGTCGACAGGGATCGGCTCCAGATACGCAGTATTTT,CASSRQGSAPDTQYF
NA,TRBV30,TRBJ1-2,NA,TGTGCCTGGAGTGTAATCAACCGAGGGGCTAACTATGGCTACACCTTC,CAWSVINRGANYGYTF
NA,TRBV28,TRBJ1-6,NA,TGTGCCAGCAGTTTAAGTGCAAATTCACCCCTCCACTTT,CASSLSANSPLHF
TRBD2,TRBV5-1,TRBJ2-5,NA,TGCGCCAGCAGCTCTCAAAACCAGGGACTAGCGGGAGTAGGGTACCAGACCCAGTACTTC,CASSSQNQGLAGVGYQTQYF
NA,TRBV7-6,TRBJ1-1,NA,TGTGCCAGCAGCCCCGGGAGGGGTGTCCTCAACACTGAAGCTTTCTTT,CASSPGRGVLNTEAFF
NA,TRBV28,TRBJ1-6,NA,TGTGCCAGCAGTTTAACAGGGAAGGGTTCACCCCTCCACTTT,CASSLTGKGSPLHF
NA,TRBV6-6,TRBJ1-1,NA,TGTGCCAGCCTACACATGAACACTGAAGCTTTCTTT,CASLHMNTEAFF
TRBD1,TRBV4-1,TRBJ1-5,NA,TGCGCCAGCAGCCTGGGGACAGGGGGAAATCAGCCCCAGCATTTT,CASSLGTGGNQPQHF
NA,TRBV5-6,TRBJ2-2,once,TGTGCCAGCAGCTTCTATAGGGTTACTAACACCGGGGAGCTGTTTTTT,CASSFYRVTNTGELFF
NA,TRBV5-4,TRBJ1-2,few,TGTGCCAGCAGCTTGGTGCCAGGGGATGGCTACACCTTC,CASSLVPGDGYTF
TRBD1,TRBV3-1/TRBV3-2,TRBJ1-4,NA,TGTGCCAGCAGCCGGACTTCGACAGGGGGAAATGAAAAACTGTTTTTT,CASSRTSTGGNEKLFF
NA,TRBV12-3/TRBV12-4,TRBJ2-7,NA,TGTGCCAGCAGTTTAGTCGCGGACTACGAGCAGTACTTC,CASSLVADYEQYF
TRBD2,TRBV6-2/TRBV6-3,TRBJ2-7,NA,TGTGCCAGCAGTTTAGGGCTAGCGGCCTACTACGAGCAGTACTTC,CASSLGLAAYYEQYF
NA,TRBV19,TRBJ1-2,NA,TGTGCCAGTAGTGTGAGGACTAACTATGGCTACACCTTC,CASSVRTNYGYTF
NA,TRBV18,TRBJ2-3,once,TGTGCCAGCTCACCCAACCGCTATCAGGGAGGCCTGAACACAGATACGCAGTATTTT,CASSPNRYQGGLNTDTQYF
TRBD2,TRBV5-5,TRBJ2-2,few,TGTGCCAGCAGCTCCTCGGGAGGCGGGGAGCTGTTTTTT,CASSSSGGGELFF
NA,TRBV7-9,TRBJ2-3,NA,TGTGCCAGCAGCGGGACCGGGACAACCAACACAGATACGCAGTATTTT,CASSGTGTTNTDTQYF
NA,TRBV6-2/TRBV6-3,TRBJ2-1,NA,TGTGCCAGCAGTTCGGACAGCCGCTCCTACAATGAGCAGTTCTTC,CASSSDSRSYNEQFF
NA,TRBV19,TRBJ1-2,NA,TGTGCCAGTATGACAATTTCTAACTATGGCTACACCTTC,CASMTISNYGYTF
NA,TRBV4-1,TRBJ2-3,NA,TGCGCCAGCAGCCAAGAGAGTCCGGATACGCAGTATTTT,CASSQESPDTQYF
TRBD1,TRBV3-1/TRBV3-2,TRBJ1-1,NA,TGTGCCAGCAGCCAAAAGGGACAGAGAGAAGCTTTCTTT,CASSQKGQREAFF
NA,TRBV6-2/TRBV6-3,TRBJ2-2,few,TGTGCCAGCAGTTCCCAGGGCGGGGAGCTGTTTTTT,CASSSQGGELFF
NA,TRBV5-5,TRBJ1-5,NA,TGTGCCAGCAGCTTGGAGGTAGCTAATCAGCCCCAGCATTTT,CASSLEVANQPQHF
NA,TRBV27,TRBJ1-1,NA,TGTGCCAGCAGTTCATTCTCGGGTGGCACTGAAGCTTTCTTT,CASSSFSGGTEAFF
TRBD2,TRBV19,TRBJ2-1,NA,TGTGCCACCGGGCGACTAGCGGGTCCCAATGAGCAGTTCTTC,CATGRLAGPNEQFF
TRBD2,TRBV6-4,TRBJ2-1,NA,TGTGCCAGCAGCTCAGCGGGAGGGCCTGATGAGCAGTTCTTC,CASSSAGGPDEQFF
TRBD2,TRBV13,TRBJ2-5,NA,TGTGCCAGCAGCTTAGGTGAGCTAGCGGGAACGGAGACCCAGTACTTC,CASSLGELAGTETQYF
NA,TRBV10-3,TRBJ2-7,NA,TGTGCCATCAGTGAGGTGGAATACGAGCAGTACTTC,CAISEVEYEQYF
NA,TRBV7-9,TRBJ1-5,once,TGTGCCAGCAGCTTAGCGCCGGAGGGCCAGCCCCAGCATTTT,CASSLAPEGQPQHF
TRBD2,TRBV6-5,TRBJ2-1,NA,TGTGCCAGCAGGTGGGGGCTAGCGGGAGCTCCGGAGCAGTTCTTC,CASRWGLAGAPEQFF
NA,TRBV30,TRBJ2-7,NA,TGTGCCTGGAGGGACATCGGGGGCTCCTACGAGCAGTACTTC,CAWRDIGGSYEQYF
NA,TRBV9,TRBJ2-5,NA,TGTGCCAGCAGCGGAGCTGGATCCCAAGAGACCCAGTACTTC,CASSGAGSQETQYF
NA,TRBV5-6,TRBJ1-1,NA,TGTGCCAGCAGCTTAGGACAAAATGAAGCTTTCTTT,CASSLGQNEAFF
NA,TRBV7-2,TRBJ1-4,NA,TGTGCCAGCAGAAGACAGACCCATGAAAAACTGTTTTTT,CASRRQTHEKLFF
NA,TRBV11-3,TRBJ2-2,NA,TGTGCCAGCAGCAGCTCTACCCGGGACTCCAACCGGGACACCGGGGAGCTGTTTTTT,CASSSSTRDSNRDTGELFF
TRBD1,TRBV5-6,TRBJ1-5,few,TGTGCCAGCAGCTCCGGGACAGGGGGCGGCAATCAGCCCCAGCATTTT,CASSSGTGGGNQPQHF
NA,TRBV7-9,TRBJ1-1,NA,TGTGCCAGCAGCCGGACAGTAGGGAACACTGAAGCTTTCTTT,CASSRTVGNTEAFF
NA,TRBV19,TRBJ1-1,NA,TGTGCCAGTAGTATATCCTCCGAAACTGAAGCTTTCTTT,CASSISSETEAFF
NA,TRBV29-1,TRBJ2-1,NA,TGCAGCGTTGTGTCAAGCGGTGCTAATGAGCAGTTCTTC,CSVVSSGANEQFF
TRBD1,TRBV9,TRBJ1-4,NA,TGTGCCAGCAGCCCGGGACAGGGCTTAAATGAAAAACTGTTTTTT,CASSPGQGLNEKLFF
NA,TRBV28,TRBJ1-3,NA,TGTGCCAGCAGTTTAATTGGGGGGGGAGCTGGAAACACCATATATTTT,CASSLIGGGAGNTIYF
NA,TRBV20-1,TRBJ2-1,NA,TGCAGTGCTAGTCCGCCGAACTTCTACAATGAGCAGTTCTTC,CSASPPNFYNEQFF
TRBD2,TRBV7-9,TRBJ2-1,NA,TGTGCCAGCAGCACAAGCGCGGGAGGGCCTTACAATGAGCAGTTCTTC,CASSTSAGGPYNEQFF
NA,TRBV10-3,TRBJ1-1,NA,TGTGCCATCAGTGAGGCGCCGCTGAGACAGGCTGAAGCTTTCTTT,CAISEAPLRQAEAFF
NA,TRBV6-5,TRBJ2-2,NA,TGTGCCAGCAGCCCCTTCGCGGAGCACACCGGGGAGCTGTTTTTT,CASSPFAEHTGELFF
NA,TRBV18,TRBJ1-1,NA,TGTGCCAGCTCCATTGTGTGGGACGGTGAAGCTTTCTTT,CASSIVWDGEAFF
TRBD2,TRBV7-3,TRBJ2-1,NA,TGTGCCAGCAGCCTCCGACTAGCGGGAGGCCACAATGAGCAGTTCTTC,CASSLRLAGGHNEQFF
TRBD2,TRBV5-4,TRBJ2-3,NA,TGTGCCAGCAGCTTCCTAGCGGGATCCACAGATACGCAGTATTTT,CASSFLAGSTDTQYF